The 8 T cell receptor beta chains below were found in one sample sequenced in a study of spatial heterogeneity in lung cancer. Study-level results: It was found that expanded intratumoral alpha and beta TCR counts tracked tumor mutation counts.

These TCRs' antigens remain unknown. Time point specified: sample taken at primary tumor resection. MiXCR, run by TCRdb on the 5' RACE reads, gives a single entry per CDR3 protein. The sample lists roughly 3,900 distinct CDR3 sequences; roughly 33% were seen once. This specimen consisted of lung tumor tissue, obtained at surgery. All receptors derive from a male donor with early-stage non-small cell lung cancer.

This clonotype was counted many times. The gene calls are TRBV7-9 and TRBJ2-7, with 7 bases lining up with TRBD1. The CDR3 is made up of 12 amino acids. With 5 bases clipped from V and 5 bases from J, the junction kept 3 bases outside the gene matches. Germline CDR1 SEHNR, CDR2 FQNEAQ (reference sequence). The CDR3 region is CASSETGNEQYF. In DNA, the CDR3 is TGTGCCAGCAGCGAGACAGGGAACGAGCAGTACTTC. Together with reference TRBV7-9 and TRBJ2-7, the CDR3 gives the full variable domain: DTGVSQNPRHKITKRGQNVTFRCDPISEHNRLYWYRQTLGQGPEFLTYFQNEAQLEKSRLLSDRFSAERPKGSFSTLEIQRTEQGDSAMYLCASSETGNEQYFGPGTRLTVT.

This clonotype was observed a handful of times. The rearrangement joins TRBV5-1 to TRBJ2-7; D possibly corresponds to TRBD1 (5 bases). Germline V gene data show CDR1 as SGHRS and CDR2 as YFSETQ. V was cut by 5 bases and J by 3 bases, with 9 bases left in between. The CDR3 is 12 amino acids. CDR3 sequence (DNA): TGCGCCAGCAGACAGGAGAGCTACGAGCAGTACTTC. Protein sequence: CASRQESYEQYF.

This clonotype was detected a few times. In DNA form, the CDR3 reads TGTGCCAGCAGCTTGGTGGGCTACCAAGAGACCCAGTACTTC. Amino acid sequence: CASSLVGYQETQYF. The V gene is TRBV5-5, the J gene TRBJ2-5, with D unresolved. The CDR3 is 14 amino acids. Looked up from germline, CDR1 is SGHKS and CDR2 is YYEKEE (reference sequence). V dropped 0 bases and J dropped 0 bases, with 6 bases sitting between them.

CDR3 DNA sequence: TGCGCCAGCAGCCCGGGAGACAGGGCCTACGAGCAGTACTTC. This codes for CASSPGDRAYEQYF. The V and J genes are TRBV5-1 and TRBJ2-7, with a weak D call TRBD1 (7 bases). Trimming removed 4 bases at V and 2 bases at J, with 13 bases between. The CDR3 spans 14 residues. Germline V gives CDR1 SGHRS, CDR2 YFSETQ. Filled out from reference TRBV5-1 and TRBJ2-7, the complete variable domain reads KAGVTQTPRYLIKTRGQQVTLSCSPISGHRSVSWYQQTPGQGLQFLFEYFSETQRNKGNFPGRFSGRQFSNSRSEMNVSTLELGDSALYLCASSPGDRAYEQYFGPGTRLTVT.

This clonotype was observed a few times. The chain links TRBV19 to TRBJ2-2; 7 positions agree with TRBD1. V lost 6 bases and J lost 1; bases outside the gene matches: 2. Germline V CDR1 and CDR2: LNHDA, SQIVND (reference sequence). The CDR3 extends over 14 amino acids. The CDR3 spells CASRQGVNTGELFF. CDR3 nucleotides: TGTGCCAGTAGGCAGGGGGTGAACACCGGGGAGCTGTTTTTT.

The chain employs TRBV5-6 and TRBJ1-2; TRBD1 matches at 8 bases. CDR1 is SGHDT and CDR2 is YYEEEE in the germline V gene. The CDR3 loop spans 15 amino acids. V gave up 2 bases and J gave up 1 base; unmatched junction bases: 4. The CDR3 region is CASSFRDRINYGYTF. The DNA of the CDR3 is TGTGCCAGCAGCTTCCGGGACAGGATTAACTATGGCTACACCTTC.

This clonotype was observed a handful of times. The rearrangement links TRBV6-5 to TRBJ2-3; D is unclear. V was cut by 5 bases and J by 7 bases, with 10 bases left in between. The germline gives CDR1 MNHEY, CDR2 SVGAGI. This CDR3 contains 12 residues. The CDR3 sequence is CASSPSAYTQYF. The CDR3 bases are TGTGCCAGCAGTCCTTCCGCTTATACGCAGTATTTT.

This sequence joins TRBV29-1 and TRBJ2-6, with D perhaps TRBD2 (5 bases). Germline CDR1 SQVTM, CDR2 ANQGSEA. Trimming stripped 3 bases from V and 2 bases from J, with 11 bases between. The CDR3 is made up of 15 amino acids. Here the CDR3 reads CSVDGLGAGANVLTF. Written as DNA, the CDR3 is TGCAGCGTTGATGGTCTGGGAGCTGGGGCCAACGTCCTGACTTTC.